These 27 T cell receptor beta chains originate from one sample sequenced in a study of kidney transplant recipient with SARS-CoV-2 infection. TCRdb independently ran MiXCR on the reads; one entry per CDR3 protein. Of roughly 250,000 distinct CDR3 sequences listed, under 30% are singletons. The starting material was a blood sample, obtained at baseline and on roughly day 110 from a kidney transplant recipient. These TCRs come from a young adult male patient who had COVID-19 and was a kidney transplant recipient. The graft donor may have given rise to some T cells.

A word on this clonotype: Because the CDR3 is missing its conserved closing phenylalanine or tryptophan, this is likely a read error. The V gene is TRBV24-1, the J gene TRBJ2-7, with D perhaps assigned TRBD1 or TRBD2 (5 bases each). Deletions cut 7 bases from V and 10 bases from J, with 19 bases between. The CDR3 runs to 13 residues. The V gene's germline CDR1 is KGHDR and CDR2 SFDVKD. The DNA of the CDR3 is TGTGCCACCAGCGCCCACGGGGAAGGGGCCCAGTACCTC. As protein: CATSAHGEGAQYL.

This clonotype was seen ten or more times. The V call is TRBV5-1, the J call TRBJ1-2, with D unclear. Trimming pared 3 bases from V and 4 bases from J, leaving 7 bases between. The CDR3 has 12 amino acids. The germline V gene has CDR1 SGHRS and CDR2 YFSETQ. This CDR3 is CASSSESYGYTF. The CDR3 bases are TGCGCCAGCAGCTCGGAGAGCTATGGCTACACCTTC.

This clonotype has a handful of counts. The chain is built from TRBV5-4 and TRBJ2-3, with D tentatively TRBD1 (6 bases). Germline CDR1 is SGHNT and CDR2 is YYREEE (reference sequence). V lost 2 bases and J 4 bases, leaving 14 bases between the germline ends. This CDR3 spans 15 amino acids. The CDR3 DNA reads TGTGCCAGCAGCTTCTACCAGGGGTGGGCAGATACGCAGTATTTT. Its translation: CASSFYQGWADTQYF.

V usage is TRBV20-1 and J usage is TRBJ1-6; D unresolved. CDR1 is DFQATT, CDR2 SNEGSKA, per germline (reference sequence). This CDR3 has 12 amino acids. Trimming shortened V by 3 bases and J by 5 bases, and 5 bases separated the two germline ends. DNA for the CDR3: TGCAGTGCTAGGGGGAATAATTCACCCCTCCACTTT. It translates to CSARGNNSPLHF.

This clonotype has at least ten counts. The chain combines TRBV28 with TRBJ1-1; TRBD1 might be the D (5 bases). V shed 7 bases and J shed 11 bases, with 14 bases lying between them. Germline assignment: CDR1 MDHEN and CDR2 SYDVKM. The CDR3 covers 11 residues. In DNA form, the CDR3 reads TGTGCCAGCATGGGGGATGCTTGGGCTTTCTTT. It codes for CASMGDAWAFF. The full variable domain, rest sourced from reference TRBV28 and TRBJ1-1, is DVKVTQSSRYLVKRTGEKVFLECVQDMDHENMFWYRQDPGLGLRLIYFSYDVKMKEKGDIPEGYSVSREKKERFSLILESASTNQTSMYLCASMGDAWAFFGQGTRLTVV.

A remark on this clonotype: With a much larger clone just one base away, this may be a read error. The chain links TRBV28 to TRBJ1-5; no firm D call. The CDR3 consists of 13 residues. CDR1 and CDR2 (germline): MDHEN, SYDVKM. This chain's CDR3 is CASSPPPYQPQLF. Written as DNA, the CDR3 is TGTGCCAGCAGTCCCCCCCCCTATCAGCCCCAGCTTTTT.

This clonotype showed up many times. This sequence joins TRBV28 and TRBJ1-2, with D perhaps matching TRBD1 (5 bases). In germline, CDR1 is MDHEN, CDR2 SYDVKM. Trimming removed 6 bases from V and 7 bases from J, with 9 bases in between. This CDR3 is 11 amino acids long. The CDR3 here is CASRGPSGYTF. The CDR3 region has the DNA TGTGCCAGCAGGGGGCCTAGTGGCTACACCTTC.

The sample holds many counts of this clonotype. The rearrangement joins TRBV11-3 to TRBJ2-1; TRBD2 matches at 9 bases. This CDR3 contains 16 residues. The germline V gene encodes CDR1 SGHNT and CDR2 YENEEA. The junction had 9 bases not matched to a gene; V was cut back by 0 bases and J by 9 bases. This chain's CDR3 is CASSLDGGLAGSEQFF. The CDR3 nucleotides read TGTGCCAGCAGCTTAGACGGTGGGCTAGCGGGATCTGAGCAGTTCTTC. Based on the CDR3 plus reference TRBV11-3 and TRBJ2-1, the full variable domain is EAGVVQSPRYKIIEKKQPVAFWCNPISGHNTLYWYLQNLGQGPELLIRYENEEAVDDSQLPKDRFSAERLKGVDSTLKIQPAELGDSAVYLCASSLDGGLAGSEQFFGPGTRLTVL.

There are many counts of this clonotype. The CDR3 here is CASSFLTAYNEQFF. Here the CDR3 DNA reads TGTGCCAGCAGTTTCCTGACAGCCTACAATGAGCAGTTCTTC. The V and J genes are TRBV28 and TRBJ2-1; the D gene is possibly TRBD1 (5 bases). V dropped 3 bases and J dropped 2 bases, with 8 bases sitting between them. Germline loops: CDR1 MDHEN, CDR2 SYDVKM. The CDR3 loop spans 14 amino acids.

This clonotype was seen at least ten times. CDR3 sequence reads: CASSLNPPYGKTYGYTF. The CDR3 region has the DNA TGTGCCAGCAGTCTTAATCCGCCTTACGGAAAGACCTATGGCTACACCTTC. The chain carries TRBV6-9 and TRBJ1-2; D not resolved. V was clipped by 5 bases and J by 4 bases, with 23 bases between them. This CDR3 is 17 amino acids long. Germline V gene data show CDR1 as MNHGY and CDR2 as SVAAGI.

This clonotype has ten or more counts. The CDR3 protein is CASRSWLSTDTQYF. The DNA for the CDR3 is TGTGCCAGCCGTTCATGGCTGAGCACAGATACGCAGTATTTT. The V gene is TRBV11-3, the J gene TRBJ2-3; D gene ambiguous. The CDR3 is made up of 14 amino acids. V dropped 8 bases and J dropped 0 bases, with 12 bases sitting between them. CDR1 is SGHNT and CDR2 is YENEEA in the germline V gene.

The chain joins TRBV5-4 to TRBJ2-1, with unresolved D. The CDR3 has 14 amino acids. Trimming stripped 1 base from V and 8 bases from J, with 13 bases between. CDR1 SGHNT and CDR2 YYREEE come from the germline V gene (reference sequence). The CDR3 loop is CASSLLGKPDEQFF. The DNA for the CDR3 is TGTGCCAGCAGCTTGTTGGGAAAACCCGATGAGCAGTTCTTC.

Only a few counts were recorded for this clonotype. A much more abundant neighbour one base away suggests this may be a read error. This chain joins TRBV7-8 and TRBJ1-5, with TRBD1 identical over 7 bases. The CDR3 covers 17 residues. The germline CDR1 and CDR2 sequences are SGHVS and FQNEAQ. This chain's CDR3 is CAGSLEAGGFYSQPQHF. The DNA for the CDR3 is TGTGCCGGCAGCTTAGAGGCAGGGGGGTTCTATTCTCAGCCCCAGCATTTT.

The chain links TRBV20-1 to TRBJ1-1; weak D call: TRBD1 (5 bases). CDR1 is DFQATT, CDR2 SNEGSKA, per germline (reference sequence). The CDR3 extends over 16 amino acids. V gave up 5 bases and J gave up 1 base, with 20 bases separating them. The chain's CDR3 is CSAGIPGRQTNTEAFF. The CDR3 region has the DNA TGCAGTGCTGGAATACCGGGACGGCAAACGAACACTGAAGCTTTCTTT.

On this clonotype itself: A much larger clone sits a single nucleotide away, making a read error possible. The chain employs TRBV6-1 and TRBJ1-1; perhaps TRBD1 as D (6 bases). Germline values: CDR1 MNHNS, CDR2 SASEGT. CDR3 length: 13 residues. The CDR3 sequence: CATSVSGATEAFF. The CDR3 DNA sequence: TGTGCCACCAGTGTTTCAGGGGCCACTGAAGCTTTCTTT.

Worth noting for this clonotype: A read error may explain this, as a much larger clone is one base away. Written as DNA, the CDR3 is TGTGGCAGTCCATGTTGTGATAGCCGAAAGACCTATGACTACACCTTC. Translating gives CGSPCCDSRKTYDYTF. The rearrangement joins TRBV8-2 to TRBJ1-2. TRBV8-2 is a pseudogene locus. This CDR3 has 16 amino acids.

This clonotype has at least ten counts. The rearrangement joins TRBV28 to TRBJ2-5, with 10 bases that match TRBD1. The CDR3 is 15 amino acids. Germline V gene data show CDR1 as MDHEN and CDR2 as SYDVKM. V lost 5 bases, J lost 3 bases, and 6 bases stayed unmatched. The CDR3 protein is CASSQIGTGEETQYF. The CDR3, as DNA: TGTGCCAGCAGTCAAATTGGGACAGGGGAAGAGACCCAGTACTTC.

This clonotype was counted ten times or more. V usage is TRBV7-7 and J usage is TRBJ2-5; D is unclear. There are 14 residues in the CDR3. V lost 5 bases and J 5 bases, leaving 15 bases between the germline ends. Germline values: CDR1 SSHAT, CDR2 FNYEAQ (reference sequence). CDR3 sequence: CASSPGPRRETQYF. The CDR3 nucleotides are TGTGCCAGCAGCCCAGGCCCTAGAAGGGAGACCCAGTACTTC.

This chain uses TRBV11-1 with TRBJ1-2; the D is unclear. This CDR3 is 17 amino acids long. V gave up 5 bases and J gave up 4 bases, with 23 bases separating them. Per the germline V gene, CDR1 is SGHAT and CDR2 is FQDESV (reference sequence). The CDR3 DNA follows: TGTGCCAGCAGCCTCACGTATAGGGCTGGAAAGACCTATGGCTACACCTTC. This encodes CASSLTYRAGKTYGYTF. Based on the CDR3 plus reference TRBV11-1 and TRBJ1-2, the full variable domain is EAEVAQSPRYKITEKSQAVAFWCDPISGHATLYWYRQILGQGPELLVQFQDESVVDDSQLPKDRFSAERLKGVDSTLKIQPAELGDSAMYLCASSLTYRAGKTYGYTFGSGTRLTVV.

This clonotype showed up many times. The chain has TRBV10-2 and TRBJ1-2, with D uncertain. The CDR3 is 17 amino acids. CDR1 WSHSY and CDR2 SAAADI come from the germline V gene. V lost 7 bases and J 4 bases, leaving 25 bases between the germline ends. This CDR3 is CASMGKCTSRKTYGYTF. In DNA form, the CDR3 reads TGCGCCAGCATGGGGAAGTGCACTTCTAGAAAGACCTATGGCTACACCTTC.

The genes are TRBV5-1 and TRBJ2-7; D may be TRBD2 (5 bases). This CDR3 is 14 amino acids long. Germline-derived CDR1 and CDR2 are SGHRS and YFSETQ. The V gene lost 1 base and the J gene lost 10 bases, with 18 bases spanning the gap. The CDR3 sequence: CASSLMGAEEAQYF. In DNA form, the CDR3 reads TGCGCCAGCAGCTTGATGGGAGCAGAAGAGGCCCAGTACTTC.

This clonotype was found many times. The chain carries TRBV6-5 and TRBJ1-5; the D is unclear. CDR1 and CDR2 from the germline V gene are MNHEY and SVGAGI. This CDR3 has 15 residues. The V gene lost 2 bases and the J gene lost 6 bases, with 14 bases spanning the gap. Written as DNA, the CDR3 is TGTGCCAGCAGTTACCGGGCGGGGTTGGGTCAGCCCCAGCATTTT. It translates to CASSYRAGLGQPQHF.

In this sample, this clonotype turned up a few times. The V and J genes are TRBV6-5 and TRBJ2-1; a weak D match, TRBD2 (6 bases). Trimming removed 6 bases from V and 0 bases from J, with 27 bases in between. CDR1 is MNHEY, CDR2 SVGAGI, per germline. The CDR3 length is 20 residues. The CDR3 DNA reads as TGTGCCAGCAGCCGTACCACCCCGGGCGGGGTCGGGAGCTCCTACAATGAGCAGTTCTTC. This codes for CASSRTTPGGVGSSYNEQFF.

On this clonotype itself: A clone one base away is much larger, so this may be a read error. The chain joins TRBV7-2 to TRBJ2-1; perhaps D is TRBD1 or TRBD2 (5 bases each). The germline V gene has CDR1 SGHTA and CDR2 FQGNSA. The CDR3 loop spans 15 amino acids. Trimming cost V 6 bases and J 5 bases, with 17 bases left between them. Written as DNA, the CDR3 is TGTGCCAGCAGGAGGCCGGGGACGAGGGACAATGAGCAGTTCTTC. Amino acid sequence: CASRRPGTRDNEQFF.

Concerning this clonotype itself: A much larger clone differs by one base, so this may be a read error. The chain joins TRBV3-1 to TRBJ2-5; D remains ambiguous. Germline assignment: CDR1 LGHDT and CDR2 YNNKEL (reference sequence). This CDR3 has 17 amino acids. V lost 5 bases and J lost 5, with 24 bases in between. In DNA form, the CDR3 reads TGTGCCAGCAGCGCGCGTTGTCCCATTTCTTTCTCTGAGACCCAGTACTTC. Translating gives CASSARCPISFSETQYF.

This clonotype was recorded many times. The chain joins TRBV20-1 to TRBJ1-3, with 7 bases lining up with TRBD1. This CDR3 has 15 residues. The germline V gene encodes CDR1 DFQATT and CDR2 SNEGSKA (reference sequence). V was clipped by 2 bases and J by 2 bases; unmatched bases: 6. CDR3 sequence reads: CSARPPTGAGNTIYF. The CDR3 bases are TGCAGTGCTAGACCTCCTACAGGGGCTGGAAACACCATATATTTT.

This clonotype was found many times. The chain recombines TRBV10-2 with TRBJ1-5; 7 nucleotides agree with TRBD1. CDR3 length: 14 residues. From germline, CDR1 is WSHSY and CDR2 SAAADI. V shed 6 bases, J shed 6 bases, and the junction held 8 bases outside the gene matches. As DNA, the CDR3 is TGCGCCAGCAGACCACAGGGGAATGGTCAGCCCCAGCATTTT. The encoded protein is CASRPQGNGQPQHF.